Listed here is a single TCR beta chain. No antigen is known for it. The data belong to a study of T cells expressing NK-cell markers. Study at large: The eight sequenced donors comprised seven who were HCMV-seropositive and one who was seronegative.

General study findings and limits: What remained unclear was the HCMV specificity of expanded NKG2C+ T cell clones. Similarly, these clonotypes led the CD3+CD56-NKG2C+ fraction as well in a few donors.

CDR1 is SQVTM and CDR2 is ANQGSEA in the germline V gene. CDR3 length equals 14 residues. The authors generated TCR beta cDNA through 5'RACE template switching with UMIs. TCRdb derives one entry per CDR3 protein from the 5' RACE reads, leaving out DNA. Found here are some 600,000 distinct CDR3 sequences; the top ten clones hold approximately 3.5%. The source is a man in his late teens or twenties in good health. The V gene is TRBV29-1, the J gene TRBJ2-5; there is no DNA to check the TCRdb D call of TRBD2. The specimen was blood T cells: a sorted CD56 or NKG2C T cell subset, CD4+ or CD8+ T cells, or bulk PBMC T cells (not recorded which). CDR3 loop: CSVDFSGLGETQYF. The variable domain in full, completed from reference TRBV29-1 and TRBJ2-5, reads SAVISQKPSRDICQRGTSLTIQCQVDSQVTMMFWYRQQPGQSLTLIATANQGSEATYESGFVIDKFPISRPNLTFSTLTVSNMSPEDSSIYLCSVDFSGLGETQYFGPGTRLLVL.